Shown below are 19 T cell receptor beta chains from a single sample sequenced in a study of T cells in Graves' hyperthyroidism and ophthalmopathy. TCR beta CDR3 sequences were amplified from RNA transcripts. HTBI primers were used for first-round RT-PCR of the TCR CDR3. Via MiXCR, TCRdb re-called the multiplex PCR reads, giving one row per CDR3 protein. The repertoire holds about 560,000 distinct CDR3 sequences, with 15% to 20% as singletons. Sequencing was done on a sample of blood. Receptor source: a woman under 30 with Graves' hyperthyroidism.

J is TRBJ2-7 and V is TRBV6-1; TRBD1 agrees at 7 bases. The CDR3 is 15 amino acids. The V and J ends lost 6 bases and 3 bases, in that order; junction bases with no gene match: 11. CDR1 and CDR2 (germline): MNHNS, SASEGT. In DNA, the CDR3 is TGTGCCAGCAGACCCGGGACAGCGACAGACTACGAGCAGTACTTC. As protein: CASRPGTATDYEQYF.

The chain links TRBV9 to TRBJ1-2; D is unclear. The V and J ends lost 0 bases and 4 bases respectively, with 7 bases between them. Germline CDR1 SGDLS, CDR2 YYNGEE. This CDR3 contains 13 residues. CDR3 region: CASSVGGSYGYTF. The CDR3 DNA sequence: TGTGCCAGCAGCGTAGGCGGATCCTATGGCTACACCTTC.

A remark on this clonotype: This clone may be a read error of a much larger clone one base away. The chain is built from TRBV7-2 and TRBJ2-5; D tentatively reads TRBD1 or TRBD2 (6 bases each). Germline CDR1 and CDR2: SGHTA and FQGNSA. The CDR3 has 13 amino acids. V lost 8 bases to trimming and J lost 1 base, with 11 bases between them. CDR3 bases: TGTGCCAGCCGGTGGGGGGCCCAAGAGACCCAGTACTTC. This codes for CASRWGAQETQYF.

The CDR3 reads CASSHLGQLGNTIYF. In nucleotides, the CDR3 is TGTGCCAGCAGCCATTTGGGACAGCTCGGAAACACCATATATTTT. The rearrangement links TRBV3-1 to TRBJ1-3, with 7 bases that match TRBD1. The CDR3 totals 15 residues. With V trimmed by 3 bases and J by 4 bases, 6 bases remained unmatched. Germline CDR1 reads LGHDT; CDR2 reads YNNKEL (reference sequence).

This clonotype was seen a few times. V gene TRBV4-2 combines with J gene TRBJ1-1; no definite D call. The CDR3 contains 13 residues. V was shortened by 1 base and J by 7 bases, with 10 bases between the two germline ends. Germline V gene sequence: CDR1 LGHNA, CDR2 YNFKEQ. The CDR3 reads CASSQGLAVEAFF. CDR3 nucleotides: TGTGCCAGCAGCCAAGGATTAGCGGTTGAAGCTTTCTTT.

This clonotype appeared a few times. This sequence joins TRBV5-8 and TRBJ1-3, with TRBD1 identical over 7 bases. The V gene's germline CDR1 is SGHTS and CDR2 YDEGEE. The CDR3 runs 17 residues. J gave up 4 bases and V 4 bases, and 14 bases lay outside the gene matches. CDR3: CASSPTGTPPLGNTIYF. The CDR3 region has the DNA TGTGCCAGCAGCCCGACAGGGACCCCGCCGTTAGGAAACACCATATATTTT.

The J gene is TRBJ2-5, the V gene TRBV10-3, with D possibly TRBD2 on 5 matching bases. The CDR3 runs to 14 residues. Per the germline V gene, CDR1 is ENHRY and CDR2 is SYGVKD. V shed 3 bases and J shed 1 base, with 9 bases lying between them. For the CDR3, the DNA is TGTGCCATCAGTGATGGCGGACTCCAAGAGACCCAGTACTTC. This codes for CAISDGGLQETQYF.

As regards this clonotype: An end of the junction does not agree with germline; a read error may underlie this. V is TRBV18 and J is TRBJ1-1; TRBD1 matches 8 bases. Germline CDR1 KGHSH, CDR2 LQKENI. This CDR3 has 19 residues. CDR3 sequence reads: CASSPQIAATGAANTEAFF. The DNA for the CDR3 is TGTGCCAGCTCCCCACAAATCGCCGCGACAGGGGCTGCGAACACTGAAGCTTTCTTT. Combining the CDR3 with reference TRBV18 and TRBJ1-1 gives the whole variable domain NAGVMQNPRHLVRRRGQEARLRCSPMKGHSHVYWYRQLPEEGLKFMVYLQKENIIDESGMPKERFSAEFPKEGPSILRIQQVVRGDSAAYFCASSPQIAATGAANTEAFFGQGTRLTVV.

In this sample, this clonotype turned up many times. The V gene is TRBV29-1, the J gene TRBJ2-5; tentatively, D is TRBD1 (6 bases). The germline CDR1 and CDR2 sequences are SQVTM and ANQGSEA. The CDR3 totals 14 residues. Trimming pared 4 bases from V and 0 bases from J, leaving 12 bases between. This CDR3 is CSVGQGTYQETQYF. CDR3 DNA: TGCAGCGTTGGGCAGGGGACGTACCAAGAGACCCAGTACTTC.

In its sample, this clonotype was seen many times. In nucleotides, the CDR3 is TGTGCCAGCAGTTCAACCCACAGGGGGCGGGATGGCTACACCTTC. Amino acids: CASSSTHRGRDGYTF. The chain joins TRBV28 to TRBJ1-2; TRBD1 matches at 9 bases. The trim removed 4 bases at V and 6 bases at J, leaving 9 bases unmatched. The CDR3 contains 15 residues. Germline V gives CDR1 MDHEN, CDR2 SYDVKM.

This clonotype was observed at least ten times. V and J are TRBV20-1 and TRBJ2-7; no firm D call. V was trimmed by 3 bases and J by 4 bases, leaving 10 bases between them. This CDR3 spans 12 amino acids. Germline V gene sequence: CDR1 DFQATT, CDR2 SNEGSKA (reference sequence). CDR3 region: CSARLGIYEQYF. The CDR3, as DNA: TGCAGTGCTAGGCTGGGAATTTACGAGCAGTACTTC.

The genes are TRBV4-1 and TRBJ2-3; D is ambiguous. There are 13 residues in the CDR3. Trimming cost V 4 bases and J 3 bases, with 8 bases left between them. Germline V lookup: CDR1 MGHRA, CDR2 YSYEKL. DNA of the CDR3: TGCGCCAGCAGCCGTCTTAGGACAGATACGCAGTATTTT. As protein: CASSRLRTDTQYF.

This chain uses TRBV18 with TRBJ2-4; 8 positions match TRBD1. The length of the CDR3 is 13 residues. V gave up 8 bases and J gave up 6 bases; unmatched junction bases: 6. Germline assignment: CDR1 KGHSH and CDR2 LQKENI. CDR3 nucleotide sequence: TGTGCCAGCCACGGACAGGGCTCAAACATTCAGTACTTC. Protein: CASHGQGSNIQYF.

This clonotype showed up many times. The chain is built from TRBV28 and TRBJ1-2; D is perhaps TRBD1 (5 bases). V was trimmed by 5 bases and J by 8 bases, leaving 27 bases between them. Germline CDR1 reads MDHEN; CDR2 reads SYDVKM. The CDR3 totals 17 residues. The CDR3 loop reads CASSPRGGDGTLQGYTF. The CDR3 nucleotides read TGTGCCAGCAGTCCCCGGGGGGGGGACGGGACCTTGCAGGGCTACACCTTC.

J is TRBJ1-4 and V is TRBV12-3 or TRBV12-4; D call uncertain. V gave up 6 bases and J gave up 5 bases, with 10 bases separating them. The CDR3 has 13 amino acids. CDR3 DNA: TGTGCCAGCAGCCGGGGTGCCAATGAAAAACTGTTTTTT. Residues: CASSRGANEKLFF.

V gene TRBV4-1 combines with J gene TRBJ1-5, with D hard to call. The CDR3 totals 15 residues. Trimming removed 1 base from V and 5 bases from J, with 12 bases in between. Germline V gives CDR1 MGHRA, CDR2 YSYEKL. Here the CDR3 DNA reads TGCGCCAGCAGCCAAGGCGAAGGAAAACATCAGCCCCAGCATTTT. Its translation is CASSQGEGKHQPQHF.

This clonotype was found many times. J is TRBJ1-5 and V is TRBV12-3 or TRBV12-4; a possible D gene is TRBD1 (5 bases). This CDR3 has 14 amino acids. Trimming took 6 bases from V and 3 from J, leaving 12 bases between them. The CDR3 reads CASSGDGVNQPQHF. In nucleotides, the CDR3 is TGTGCCAGCAGCGGGGACGGAGTCAATCAGCCCCAGCATTTT.

This clonotype has a count of ten or more. In DNA form, the CDR3 reads TGTGCCAGCAGCAAGGGAATTCTCCGGGACAGGGCCCACGAGCAGTACTTC. Translated, it gives CASSKGILRDRAHEQYF. This chain connects TRBV7-2 to TRBJ2-7; TRBD1 aligns across 9 bases. CDR1 is SGHTA, CDR2 FQGNSA, per germline. With V trimmed by 5 bases and J by 5 bases, 16 bases remained unmatched. CDR3 length: 17 residues.

This clonotype was seen a handful of times. The V call is TRBV14, the J call TRBJ1-5; D is unresolved. Trimming shortened V by 0 bases and J by 9 bases, and 9 bases separated the two germline ends. Germline V CDR1 and CDR2: SGHDN, FVKESK. The CDR3 runs to 13 residues. The CDR3 loop reads CASSQDLRGPQHF. CDR3 nucleotide sequence: TGTGCCAGCAGCCAAGACCTTAGAGGGCCCCAGCATTTT.